The 20 T cell receptor beta chains below all came from one sample that was sequenced in a study of blood T cell repertoires in COVID-19. Data came from immunoSEQ multiplex PCR; TCRdb stores just in-frame clones and leaves some out. The repertoire holds roughly 170,000 clones, with 88% as singletons. The sample taken for sequencing was peripheral blood. These receptors all come from a man aged 55 to 69 with acute or convalescent COVID-19.

The V call is TRBV6-1, the J call TRBJ1-6; no firm D call. This CDR3 spans 17 amino acids. In germline, CDR1 is MNHNS, CDR2 SASEGT. Trimming removed 1 base from V and 7 bases from J, with 17 bases in between. Here the CDR3 reads CASSEEGRRALNSPLHF. CDR3 in DNA: TGTGCCAGCAGTGAAGAGGGCAGGCGGGCCTTGAATTCACCCCTCCACTTT.

V usage is TRBV30 and J usage is TRBJ1-5; TRBD1 aligns across 9 bases. V dropped 2 bases and J dropped 7; count of bases not matched to a gene: 9. This CDR3 comprises 15 residues. Germline assignment: CDR1 GTSNPN and CDR2 SVGIG (reference sequence). The CDR3 region is CAWSFRDRVKQPQHF. Written as DNA, the CDR3 is TGTGCCTGGAGTTTTCGGGACAGGGTAAAGCAGCCCCAGCATTTT.

The CDR3 region is CASSWGGNNQPQHF. CDR3 coding DNA: TGTGCCAGTTCCTGGGGGGGAAACAATCAGCCCCAGCATTTT. The J gene is TRBJ1-5, the V gene TRBV6-5, with D maybe TRBD1 (5 bases). From germline, CDR1 is MNHEY and CDR2 SVGAGI. V lost 9 bases and J 3 bases, leaving 15 bases between the germline ends. The CDR3 sequence is 14 residues long.

V and J are TRBV11-3 and TRBJ2-5; TRBD1 matches 7 bases. J lost 9 bases, V lost 4 bases, and 8 bases had no gene match. The CDR3 sequence is 13 residues long. CDR1 and CDR2 (germline): SGHNT, YENEEA. DNA of the CDR3: TGTGCCAGCAGCTACCGCCCGGGACAGCCCCAGTACTTC. This translates into CASSYRPGQPQYF.

The chain has TRBV6-2 or TRBV6-3 and TRBJ2-2, with no clear D. The V gene lost 6 bases and the J gene lost 7 bases, with 15 bases spanning the gap. The CDR3 consists of 14 residues. Germline assignment: CDR1 MNHEY and CDR2 SVGEGT. This chain's CDR3 is CASSLHSSFGELFF. CDR3 bases: TGTGCCAGCAGCCTGCACAGCTCGTTCGGGGAGCTGTTTTTT.

The J gene is TRBJ1-2, the V gene TRBV29-1; TRBD1 is a possible D gene (5 bases). Trimming removed 5 bases at V and 5 bases at J, with 18 bases between. CDR3 length: 14 residues. CDR1 and CDR2 from the germline V gene are SQVTM and ANQGSEA. The CDR3 DNA reads as TGCAGCGTTTCTACAACAGGCCCCCGTTATGGCTACACCTTC. This sequence encodes CSVSTTGPRYGYTF.

This clone was seen just once. The chain carries TRBV19 and TRBJ2-7; the D gene is possibly TRBD1 (5 bases). The length of the CDR3 is 16 residues. Germline loops: CDR1 LNHDA, CDR2 SQIVND (reference sequence). The V and J ends lost 3 bases and 0 bases respectively, with 15 bases between them. The CDR3 region is CASSMSRTRGSYEQYF. For the CDR3, the DNA is TGTGCCAGTAGTATGTCCCGTACAAGGGGCTCCTACGAGCAGTACTTC.

This chain links TRBV29-1 with TRBJ2-3; 11 nucleotides line up with TRBD2. The germline CDR1 and CDR2 sequences are SQVTM and ANQGSEA. Losses at the gene ends were 8 bases for V and 1 base for J; bases not matched to a gene: 5. This CDR3 is built from 14 residues. CDR3 loop: CSFSGLAGTDTQYF. Written as DNA, the CDR3 is TGCAGCTTTTCGGGACTAGCGGGCACAGATACGCAGTATTTT.

The sample holds a few counts of this clone. The genes are TRBV5-3 and TRBJ2-4, with D perhaps TRBD1 (6 bases). TRBV5-3 counts as an open reading frame of uncertain function. The CDR3 length is 14 residues. Between the trimmed V and J ends, which lost 3 bases and 3 bases, there was a span of 10 bases. The CDR3 DNA follows: TGTGCCAGAAGCTCCACAGGGTTCAAAAACATTCAGTACTTC. This sequence encodes CARSSTGFKNIQYF.

The rearrangement uses TRBV11-2 and TRBJ1-1; no reliable D call. Germline V CDR1 and CDR2: SGHAT, FQNNGV. V lost 2 bases, J lost 5 bases, and 6 bases lay in between. This CDR3 is 12 amino acids long. The DNA for the CDR3 is TGTGCCAGCAGCTTAATCGGGACTGAAGCTTTCTTT. It translates to CASSLIGTEAFF.

V is TRBV3-1 (or the pseudogene TRBV3-2) and J is TRBJ2-5; TRBD1 aligns across 7 bases. Losses at the gene ends were 0 bases for V and 3 bases for J; bases not matched to a gene: 10. Looked up from germline, CDR1 is LGHDT and CDR2 is YNNKEL (reference sequence). The CDR3 is 17 amino acids. The CDR3 region is CASSQDAGKGAKETQYF. The CDR3 DNA follows: TGTGCCAGCAGCCAAGATGCCGGAAAGGGGGCGAAAGAGACCCAGTACTTC.

The V call is TRBV6-2 or TRBV6-3, the J call TRBJ2-3; 9 nucleotides agree with TRBD2. Germline V lookup: CDR1 MNHEY, CDR2 SVGEGT. Trimming at V came to 2 bases and at J to 0 bases, leaving 6 bases not matched to a gene. This CDR3 region has 17 residues. The CDR3 is CASSYPRLAASTDTQYF. The CDR3, as DNA: TGTGCCAGCAGTTACCCCCGACTAGCGGCTAGCACAGATACGCAGTATTTT.

This chain joins TRBV24-1 and TRBJ2-2; D gene uncertain. V dropped 4 bases and J dropped 1 base, with 15 bases sitting between them. Germline CDR1 is KGHDR and CDR2 is SFDVKD. The CDR3 extends over 17 amino acids. The CDR3 coding sequence is TGTGCCACCAGTGAGCCGGCGACTGCGATGAACACCGGGGAGCTGTTTTTT. Translated: CATSEPATAMNTGELFF.

This chain joins TRBV4-3 and TRBJ2-1; a weak D match, TRBD1 (6 bases). The germline V gene encodes CDR1 LGHNA and CDR2 YSLEER. The CDR3 totals 14 residues. V dropped 3 bases and J dropped 8 bases, with 14 bases sitting between them. This chain's CDR3 is CASSQRGGPDEQFF. As DNA, the CDR3 is TGCGCCAGCAGCCAGCGTGGGGGCCCCGATGAGCAGTTCTTC.

The J gene is TRBJ2-1, the V gene TRBV5-4; 9 nucleotides line up with TRBD1. CDR1 and CDR2 (germline): SGHNT, YYREEE (reference sequence). There are 15 residues in the CDR3. Trimming took 4 bases from V and 5 from J; bases not matched to a gene: 7. The CDR3 region has the DNA TGTGCCAGCAGCCCGGGGACAGGGAGACACAATGAGCAGTTCTTC. It is translated as CASSPGTGRHNEQFF.

CDR3 region: CAWKAGNSGANVLTF. The CDR3, as DNA: TGTGCCTGGAAGGCAGGGAACTCCGGGGCCAACGTCCTGACTTTC. The chain carries TRBV30 and TRBJ2-6; D might be TRBD1 (5 bases). V lost 4 bases and J 4 bases, leaving 14 bases between the germline ends. CDR3 length equals 15 residues. Germline V CDR1 and CDR2: GTSNPN, SVGIG (reference sequence).

The J gene is TRBJ2-2, the V gene TRBV12-5, with D possibly being TRBD2 (6 bases). CDR3 length equals 16 residues. Trimming removed 0 bases at V and 0 bases at J, with 8 bases between. Per germline, CDR1 LGHNT and CDR2 FRNRAP. The CDR3 DNA reads TGTGCTAGTGGTTTGGTGGGAGGTACGAACACCGGGGAGCTGTTTTTT. Residues: CASGLVGGTNTGELFF.

The V call is TRBV27, the J call TRBJ2-7, with 7 bases fitting TRBD1. This CDR3 spans 14 amino acids. CDR1 and CDR2 from the germline V gene are MNHEY and SMNVEV (reference sequence). J gave up 0 bases and V 8 bases, and 7 bases lay outside the gene matches. DNA of the CDR3: TGTGCCAGCGGGGGTAGACAGGGCTCCTACGAGCAGTACTTC. This codes for CASGGRQGSYEQYF.

The V and J genes are TRBV5-5 and TRBJ1-3; TRBD1 might be the D (5 bases). The CDR3 extends over 18 amino acids. CDR1 is SGHKS and CDR2 is YYEKEE in the germline V gene (reference sequence). V lost 3 bases and J 1 base, leaving 20 bases between the germline ends. CDR3 in amino acids: CASSSTTTVGVSGNTIYF. DNA of the CDR3: TGTGCCAGCAGCTCGACGACAACGGTAGGGGTATCTGGAAACACCATATATTTT.

CDR3 region: CAISESASGSYEQYF. The CDR3, as DNA: TGTGCCATCAGTGAGTCGGCTAGCGGGAGCTACGAGCAGTACTTC. V gene TRBV10-3 combines with J gene TRBJ2-7, with 10 bases that match TRBD2. Germline loops: CDR1 ENHRY, CDR2 SYGVKD. The junction had 2 bases not matched to a gene; V was cut back by 0 bases and J by 3 bases. The CDR3 runs to 15 residues.